The 27 T cell receptor beta chains below were found in one sample sequenced in a study of T cell repertoires in cytomegalovirus infection. No antigens are known for them. TCRdb called the reads again in MiXCR, with one record for every CDR3 protein. This table holds 100,000 to 150,000 distinct CDR3 sequences, 32% found once. The sample was CD8+ T cells from cultured PBMCs, taken from culture after CMV antigen stimulation. Receptors originate from a human donor in good health (CMV status not recorded). Some clones in this sample may be carry-over from other donors' samples.

This clonotype was detected ten times or more. This chain joins TRBV6-2 or TRBV6-3 and TRBJ2-7; 11 nucleotides match TRBD1. The CDR3 covers 15 residues. CDR1 is MNHEY, CDR2 SVGEGT, per germline. V shed 4 bases, J shed 3 bases, and the junction held 5 bases outside the gene matches. The CDR3 DNA sequence: TGTGCCAGCAGTTCCCGGACAGGGGGCATCTACGAGCAGTACTTC. Its protein is CASSSRTGGIYEQYF.

With regard to this clonotype: This could be a read error, since a much larger clone is one nucleotide away. The chain has TRBV7-6 and TRBJ1-5; D is unresolved. Germline V CDR1 and CDR2: SGHVS, FNYEAQ. The CDR3 has 15 amino acids. The CDR3 coding sequence is TGTCCCAGCAGCTTAGTTTACGGACTGAATCAGCCCCAGCATTTT. It specifies CPSSLVYGLNQPQHF. Full variable domain (rest looked up from reference TRBV7-6 and TRBJ1-5): GAGVSQSPRYKVTKRGQDVALRCDPISGHVSLYWYRQALGQGPEFLTYFNYEAQQDKSGLPNDRFSAERPEGSISTLTIQRTEQRDSAMYRCPSSLVYGLNQPQHFGDGTRLSIL.

Only a few counts were recorded for this clonotype. The CDR3 DNA is TGTGCCAGTAGTATGTACAACTCCTACGAGCAGTACTTC. Protein sequence: CASSMYNSYEQYF. The J gene is TRBJ2-7, the V gene TRBV19; D not certain. CDR1 and CDR2 (germline): LNHDA, SQIVND (reference sequence). Trimming pared 3 bases from V and 0 bases from J, leaving 6 bases between. This CDR3 region has 13 residues.

This clonotype showed up just a few times. This chain joins TRBV12-3 or TRBV12-4 and TRBJ1-4; tentative D call: TRBD1 (5 bases). The length of the CDR3 is 14 residues. V was trimmed by 6 bases and J by 5 bases, leaving 13 bases between them. The CDR3, as DNA: TGTGCCAGCAGGGCTACAGGATACAATGAAAAACTGTTTTTT. Its protein is CASRATGYNEKLFF.

V usage is TRBV12-5 and J usage is TRBJ2-7, with D tentatively TRBD1 (6 bases). The CDR3 consists of 13 residues. The V gene's germline CDR1 is LGHNT and CDR2 FRNRAP. V was cut by 3 bases and J by 2 bases, with 8 bases left in between. CDR3 amino acids: CASGLGTPYEQYF. CDR3 sequence (DNA): TGTGCTAGTGGTTTAGGGACACCCTACGAGCAGTACTTC.

This clonotype showed up just a few times. V and J are TRBV7-3 and TRBJ2-2, with D hard to call. The ends were cut back, 1 base at V and 6 bases at J, with 9 bases in the middle. The CDR3 totals 14 residues. The V gene's germline CDR1 is SGHTA and CDR2 FQGTGA. The CDR3 region is CASSLRAGPGELFF. Here the CDR3 DNA reads TGTGCCAGCAGCTTAAGGGCCGGGCCCGGGGAGCTGTTTTTT.

This clonotype was detected only a few times. The CDR3 region has the DNA TGCGCCAGCAGCCAAGCCACGGGGGGGCGGATTAACATTCAGTACTTC. This codes for CASSQATGGRINIQYF. This rearrangement joins TRBV4-1 to TRBJ2-4; 8 bases are shared with TRBD2. There are 16 residues in the CDR3. From germline, CDR1 is MGHRA and CDR2 YSYEKL. V lost 1 base, J lost 7 bases, and 9 bases stayed unmatched.

The gene calls are TRBV6-1 and TRBJ1-1, with 8 nucleotides matching TRBD1. Germline CDR1 reads MNHNS; CDR2 reads SASEGT. This CDR3 spans 14 amino acids. J lost 2 bases, V lost 2 bases, and 1 base had no gene match. CDR3 sequence reads: CASSETGGNTEAFF. The CDR3 region has the DNA TGTGCCAGCAGTGAAACAGGGGGAAACACTGAAGCTTTCTTT.

This clonotype was seen a handful of times. V is TRBV6-6 and J is TRBJ2-3, with 12 bases identical to TRBD2. Unmatched junction bases numbered 2, after V lost 0 bases and J lost 4 bases. Germline CDR1 MNHNY, CDR2 SVGAGI (reference sequence). The CDR3 extends over 16 amino acids. The CDR3 nucleotides are TGTGCCAGCAGTTACTCGACTAGCGGGGGTTCAGATACGCAGTATTTT. Protein sequence: CASSYSTSGGSDTQYF.

This clonotype has just a few counts. V is TRBV7-2 and J is TRBJ2-1, with TRBD2 matching over 11 bases. CDR3 size: 18 residues. V was pared by 8 bases and J by 0 bases, with 12 bases of the junction left unmatched. The V gene's germline CDR1 is SGHTA and CDR2 FQGNSA. DNA of the CDR3: TGTGCCAGCGAAACGGGGCTAGCGGGGGGAAGCTCCTACAATGAGCAGTTCTTC. The encoded protein is CASETGLAGGSSYNEQFF.

This clonotype appeared a single time. Lacking the conserved final phenylalanine or tryptophan, this CDR3 likely reflects a read error. This chain links TRBV4-1 with TRBJ2-2; D is undetermined. CDR1 is MGHRA and CDR2 is YSYEKL in the germline V gene. The CDR3 spans 16 residues. The CDR3 protein is CASSHESLSNTGELFL. The CDR3 DNA is TGTGCCAGCAGCCACGAGTCGTTAAGCAACACCGGGGAGCTGTTTTTA.

V is TRBV27 and J is TRBJ2-3; D assignment may be TRBD1 or TRBD2 (5 bases each). Germline V gene lookup returns CDR1 MNHEY and CDR2 SMNVEV (reference sequence). Trimming took off 10 bases at V and 2 bases at J, with 10 bases between the two ends. The CDR3 loop spans 12 amino acids. Here the CDR3 reads CATRDLTDTQYF. DNA for the CDR3: TGTGCCACCCGGGACCTCACAGATACGCAGTATTTT.

This clonotype has a handful of counts. The chain is built from TRBV24-1 and TRBJ2-7, with no clear D. Per the germline V gene, CDR1 is KGHDR and CDR2 is SFDVKD. The CDR3 has 13 residues. Between the trimmed V and J ends, which lost 3 bases and 1 base, there was a span of 6 bases. The CDR3 reads CATSDGESYEQYF. The CDR3 DNA sequence: TGTGCCACCAGTGATGGAGAGTCCTACGAGCAGTACTTC.

This clonotype was counted between two and nine times. V is TRBV4-1 and J is TRBJ1-1, with 7 bases lining up with TRBD1. This CDR3 contains 18 residues. V lost 3 bases, J lost 1 base, and 14 bases stayed unmatched. Germline V CDR1 and CDR2: MGHRA, YSYEKL. The CDR3 spells CASSHTPAGGASNTEAFF. The CDR3 nucleotides read TGCGCCAGCAGCCATACGCCGGCAGGGGGTGCCTCGAACACTGAAGCTTTCTTT.

This clonotype was detected ten times or more. CDR3 sequence: CASSSRTGGSNQPQHF. In nucleotides, the CDR3 is TGTGCCAGCAGTTCCCGGACAGGAGGCAGCAATCAGCCCCAGCATTTT. The chain has TRBV12-3 or TRBV12-4 and TRBJ1-5; 7 bases agree with TRBD1. CDR3 size: 16 residues. The ends lost 4 bases at V and 1 base at J; junction bases unmatched: 7.

In this sample, this clonotype turned up a few times. The CDR3 is CASIQTGNSNQPQHF. CDR3 nucleotide sequence: TGTGCCAGTATTCAGACGGGGAATAGCAATCAGCCCCAGCATTTT. The chain carries TRBV19 and TRBJ1-5; D ambiguous. The V end was cut by 7 bases, the J end by 0 bases, with 13 bases between. The CDR3 sequence is 15 residues long. Per germline, CDR1 LNHDA and CDR2 SQIVND (reference sequence).

The chain has TRBV7-9 and TRBJ1-2; D not certain. Germline values: CDR1 SEHNR, CDR2 FQNEAQ (reference sequence). This CDR3 region has 14 residues. Between the trimmed V and J ends, which lost 5 bases and 2 bases, there was a span of 12 bases. The CDR3 is CASSPRSSNYGYTF. The CDR3, as DNA: TGTGCCAGCAGCCCCAGATCCAGCAACTATGGCTACACCTTC.

The chain is built from TRBV18 and TRBJ2-5; D unresolved. The CDR3 is 17 residues long. V lost 0 bases and J lost 2, with 16 bases in between. In germline, CDR1 is KGHSH, CDR2 LQKENI. The CDR3 reads CASSPPSRTEDQETQYF. In nucleotides, the CDR3 is TGTGCCAGCTCACCACCTAGCCGTACGGAAGATCAAGAGACCCAGTACTTC.

The V call is TRBV9, the J call TRBJ1-1; no firm D call. This CDR3 region has 14 residues. V was trimmed by 0 bases and J by 4 bases, leaving 10 bases between them. In germline, CDR1 is SGDLS, CDR2 YYNGEE. In DNA, the CDR3 is TGTGCCAGCAGCGTAGCTGCCGGGAGCACTGAAGCTTTCTTT. Translation gives CASSVAAGSTEAFF.

This clonotype occurred many times. This rearrangement joins TRBV7-2 to TRBJ1-2; no clear D. CDR1 is SGHTA and CDR2 is FQGNSA in the germline V gene. The CDR3 totals 13 residues. Trimming cost V 1 base and J 2 bases, with 5 bases left between them. This CDR3 is CASSLGYNYGYTF. CDR3 nucleotides: TGTGCCAGCAGCTTAGGGTACAACTATGGCTACACCTTC.

CDR3 nucleotide sequence: TGCGCCAGCAGCCAAGAGGGGGGCACAGATACGCAGTATTTT. It codes for CASSQEGGTDTQYF. The chain couples TRBV4-1 to TRBJ2-3; D possibly uses TRBD1 or TRBD2 (5 bases each). CDR3 length: 14 amino acids. The germline V and J ends were trimmed by 0 bases and 1 base, with 5 bases remaining between them. CDR1 and CDR2 (germline): MGHRA, YSYEKL.

This clonotype was counted only a few times. The J gene is TRBJ2-3, the V gene TRBV7-9, with D perhaps TRBD1 or TRBD2 (6 bases each). CDR3 length equals 19 residues. Per germline, CDR1 SEHNR and CDR2 FQNEAQ (reference sequence). V shed 5 bases and J shed 0 bases, with 24 bases lying between them. This CDR3 reads CASSPSGPGALGSTDTQYF. CDR3 DNA sequence: TGTGCCAGCAGCCCAAGCGGGCCGGGGGCGCTCGGTAGCACAGATACGCAGTATTTT.

J is TRBJ2-7 and V is TRBV4-3; 7 positions agree with TRBD1. The V segment lost 0 bases and the J segment 3 bases; nucleotides outside the gene matches: 5. This CDR3 spans 15 amino acids. Germline assignment: CDR1 LGHNA and CDR2 YSLEER. The CDR3 reads CASSQDRDSFYEQYF. The CDR3 DNA is TGCGCCAGCAGCCAAGACCGGGACAGTTTCTACGAGCAGTACTTC.

The sample holds a few counts of this clonotype. V usage is TRBV4-1 and J usage is TRBJ1-1; D is perhaps TRBD1 (5 bases). The CDR3 loop spans 14 amino acids. The germline V gene has CDR1 MGHRA and CDR2 YSYEKL. Trimming took off 1 base at V and 7 bases at J, with 13 bases between the two ends. CDR3 sequence: CASSQVGAGYEAFF. The CDR3 coding sequence is TGCGCCAGCAGCCAAGTCGGGGCGGGATATGAAGCTTTCTTT.

This clonotype was seen ten or more times. The chain's CDR3 is CASSYSRQGGTITYEQYF. The DNA of the CDR3 is TGTGCCAGCAGTTACTCACGACAGGGGGGGACTATCACCTACGAGCAGTACTTC. The J gene is TRBJ2-7, the V gene TRBV6-5; 9 bases are shared with TRBD1. Unmatched junction bases numbered 11, after V lost 0 bases and J lost 2 bases. Per the germline V gene, CDR1 is MNHEY and CDR2 is SVGAGI. The CDR3 has 18 amino acids.

This clonotype was counted once. In nucleotides, the CDR3 is TGTGCCAGCAGCTTGAACCGACAGGTTAGCACAGATACGCAGTATTTT. It codes for CASSLNRQVSTDTQYF. This chain joins TRBV5-6 and TRBJ2-3, with D possibly matching TRBD1 (6 bases). The CDR3 is 16 amino acids. Germline CDR1 SGHDT, CDR2 YYEEEE. With 1 base removed from V and 0 bases from J, the gap between germline ends came to 12 bases.

This clonotype was found a few times. The chain links TRBV7-6 to TRBJ1-1, with 11 positions matching TRBD1. The CDR3 totals 15 residues. The J segment lost 7 bases and the V segment lost 0 bases, leaving 4 bases of the junction unmatched. Germline-derived CDR1 and CDR2 are SGHVS and FNYEAQ. CDR3 coding DNA: TGTGCCAGCAGCTTAGCGGGGACAGGGGGGAGTGAAGCTTTCTTT. This gives the protein CASSLAGTGGSEAFF.